This entry lists 6 T cell receptor beta chains sequenced from one sample in a study of long-term antiretroviral therapy in people with HIV. Investigators performed immunoSEQ version v3.0 at survey level. Method: immunoSEQ multiplex PCR; TCRdb's copy keeps in-frame clones and lacks some. The sample has under 35,000 clones, approximately 96% seen once; the top ten hold over 2%. The source was unsorted PBMCs, collected roughly 6.4 years after starting antiretroviral therapy. All receptors come from a man between 25 and 39 years old with HIV.

This clone was recorded only once. V is TRBV13 and J is TRBJ1-5; D is perhaps TRBD1 (6 bases). Germline CDR1 reads PRHDT; CDR2 reads FYEKMQ (reference sequence). The CDR3 has 13 residues. V lost 0 bases to trimming and J lost 11 bases, with 11 bases between them. The CDR3 sequence is CASSLGGGGTQHF. As DNA, the CDR3 is TGTGCCAGCAGCTTAGGCGGAGGGGGAACCCAGCATTTT.

This clone was counted once. The chain couples TRBV11-2 to TRBJ2-5; D gene uncertain. V lost 0 bases and J lost 0, with 8 bases in between. Per germline, CDR1 SGHAT and CDR2 FQNNGV. CDR3 length: 15 amino acids. The CDR3 protein is CASSLEARYQETQYF. DNA of the CDR3: TGTGCCAGCAGCTTAGAGGCCAGGTACCAAGAGACCCAGTACTTC.

The chain is built from TRBV7-2 and TRBJ2-5, with D unclear. CDR1 is SGHTA, CDR2 FQGNSA, per germline. V was shortened by 1 base and J by 5 bases, with 8 bases between the two germline ends. The CDR3 spans 13 residues. In DNA form, the CDR3 reads TGTGCCAGCAGCTTAGTTGCTGTGGAGACCCAGTACTTC. Protein product: CASSLVAVETQYF.

The rearrangement joins TRBV28 to TRBJ1-2, with 7 bases identical to TRBD1. The length of the CDR3 is 16 residues. From germline, CDR1 is MDHEN and CDR2 SYDVKM. V shed 4 bases and J 1 base; nucleotides not matched to a gene: 9. The CDR3 protein is CASSSLGTDINYGYTF. The CDR3, as DNA: TGTGCCAGCAGTTCCCTCGGGACAGATATTAACTATGGCTACACCTTC.

The rearrangement links TRBV7-2 to TRBJ2-3; weak D call: TRBD1 (7 bases). CDR1 and CDR2 (germline): SGHTA, FQGNSA. This CDR3 is 13 amino acids long. The V end lost 7 bases, the J end lost 4 bases, and 12 bases lay between the germline ends. DNA for the CDR3: TGTGCCAGCAACGCGGGACAGCCAGATACGCAGTATTTT. Translation gives CASNAGQPDTQYF. The variable domain in full, with the rest retrieved from reference TRBV7-2 and TRBJ2-3, is GAGVSQSPSNKVTEKGKDVELRCDPISGHTALYWYRQSLGQGLEFLIYFQGNSAPDKSGLPSDRFSAERTGGSVSTLTIQRTQQEDSAVYLCASNAGQPDTQYFGPGTRLTVL.

The CDR3, as DNA: TGCGCCAGCAGCCAAGACTGGTTTCAGCCCCAGCATTTT. Its protein is CASSQDWFQPQHF. The chain is built from TRBV4-1 and TRBJ1-5; D ambiguous. The CDR3 runs 13 residues. The germline V and J ends were trimmed by 0 bases and 6 bases, with 6 bases remaining between them. Germline CDR1 is MGHRA and CDR2 is YSYEKL.